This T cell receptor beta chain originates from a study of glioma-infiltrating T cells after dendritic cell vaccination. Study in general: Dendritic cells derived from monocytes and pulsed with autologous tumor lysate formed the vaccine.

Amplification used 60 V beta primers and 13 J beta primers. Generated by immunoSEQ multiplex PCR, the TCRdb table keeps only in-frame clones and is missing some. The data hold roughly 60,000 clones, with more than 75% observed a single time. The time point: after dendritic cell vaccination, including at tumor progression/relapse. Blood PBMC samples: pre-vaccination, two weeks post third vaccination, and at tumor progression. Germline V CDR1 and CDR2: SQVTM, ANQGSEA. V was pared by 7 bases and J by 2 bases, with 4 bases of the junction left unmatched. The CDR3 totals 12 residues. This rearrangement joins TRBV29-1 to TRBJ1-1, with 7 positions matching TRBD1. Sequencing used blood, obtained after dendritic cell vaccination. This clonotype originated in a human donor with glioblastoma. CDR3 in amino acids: CSAGQANTEAFF. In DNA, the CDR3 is TGCAGCGCAGGACAGGCAAACACTGAAGCTTTCTTT. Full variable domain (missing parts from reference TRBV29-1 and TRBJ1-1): SAVISQKPSRDICQRGTSLTIQCQVDSQVTMMFWYRQQPGQSLTLIATANQGSEATYESGFVIDKFPISRPNLTFSTLTVSNMSPEDSSIYLCSAGQANTEAFFGQGTRLTVV.